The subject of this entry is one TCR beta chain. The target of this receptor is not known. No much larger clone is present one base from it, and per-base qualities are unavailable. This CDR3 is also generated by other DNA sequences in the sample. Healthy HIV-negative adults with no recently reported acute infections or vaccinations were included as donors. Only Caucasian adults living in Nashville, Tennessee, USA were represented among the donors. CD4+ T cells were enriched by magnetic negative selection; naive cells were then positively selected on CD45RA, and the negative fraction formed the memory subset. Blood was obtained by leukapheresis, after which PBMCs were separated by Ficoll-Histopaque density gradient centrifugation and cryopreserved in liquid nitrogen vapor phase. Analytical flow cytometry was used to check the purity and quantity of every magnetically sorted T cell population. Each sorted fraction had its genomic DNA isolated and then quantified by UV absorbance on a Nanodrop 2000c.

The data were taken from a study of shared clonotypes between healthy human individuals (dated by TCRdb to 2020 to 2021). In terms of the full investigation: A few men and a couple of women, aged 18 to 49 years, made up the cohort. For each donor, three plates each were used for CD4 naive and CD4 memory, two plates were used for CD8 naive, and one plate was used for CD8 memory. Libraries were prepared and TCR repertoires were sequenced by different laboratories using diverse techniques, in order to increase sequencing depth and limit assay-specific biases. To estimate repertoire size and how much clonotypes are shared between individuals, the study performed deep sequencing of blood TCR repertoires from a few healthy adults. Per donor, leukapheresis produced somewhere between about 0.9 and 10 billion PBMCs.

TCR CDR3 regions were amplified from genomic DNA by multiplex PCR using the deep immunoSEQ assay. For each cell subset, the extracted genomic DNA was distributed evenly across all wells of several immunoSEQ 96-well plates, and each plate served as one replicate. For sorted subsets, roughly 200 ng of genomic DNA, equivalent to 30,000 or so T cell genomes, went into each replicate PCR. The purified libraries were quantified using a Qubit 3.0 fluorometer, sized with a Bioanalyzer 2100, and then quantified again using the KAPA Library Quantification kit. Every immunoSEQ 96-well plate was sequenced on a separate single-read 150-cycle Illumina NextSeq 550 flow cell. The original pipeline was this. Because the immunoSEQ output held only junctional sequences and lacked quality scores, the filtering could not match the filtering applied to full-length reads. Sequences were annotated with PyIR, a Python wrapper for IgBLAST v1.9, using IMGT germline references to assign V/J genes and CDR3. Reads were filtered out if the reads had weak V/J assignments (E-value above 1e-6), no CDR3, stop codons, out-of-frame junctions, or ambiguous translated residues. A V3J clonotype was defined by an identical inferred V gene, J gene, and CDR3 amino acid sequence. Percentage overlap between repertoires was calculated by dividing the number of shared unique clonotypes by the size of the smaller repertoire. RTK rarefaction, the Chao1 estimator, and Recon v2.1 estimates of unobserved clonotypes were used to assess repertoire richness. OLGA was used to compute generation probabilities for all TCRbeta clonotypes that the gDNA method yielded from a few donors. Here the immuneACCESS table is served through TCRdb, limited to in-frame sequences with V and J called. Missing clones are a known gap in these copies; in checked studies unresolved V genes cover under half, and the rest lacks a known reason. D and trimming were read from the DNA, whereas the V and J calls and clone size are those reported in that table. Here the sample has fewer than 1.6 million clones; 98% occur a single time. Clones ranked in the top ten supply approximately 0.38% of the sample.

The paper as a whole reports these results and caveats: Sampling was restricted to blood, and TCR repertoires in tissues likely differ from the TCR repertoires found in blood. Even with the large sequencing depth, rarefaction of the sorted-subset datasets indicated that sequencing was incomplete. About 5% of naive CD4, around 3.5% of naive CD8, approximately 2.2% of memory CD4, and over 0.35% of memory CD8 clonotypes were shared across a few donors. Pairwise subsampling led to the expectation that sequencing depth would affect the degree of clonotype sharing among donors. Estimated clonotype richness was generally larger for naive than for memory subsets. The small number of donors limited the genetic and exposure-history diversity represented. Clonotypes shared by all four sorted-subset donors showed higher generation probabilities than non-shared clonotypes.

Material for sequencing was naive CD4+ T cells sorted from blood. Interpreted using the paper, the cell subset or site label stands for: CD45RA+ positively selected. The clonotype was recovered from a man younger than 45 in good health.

For the CDR3, the sequence is CASSLEGLAGADTQYF. The nucleotide sequence reads as follows: TGCGCCAGCAGCTTGGAGGGACTAGCGGGAGCAGATACGCAGTATTTT. The sequence is built from TRBV5-1 and TRBJ2-3; TRBD2 fits 14 bases in the junction. From V the trimming removes 0 bases and from J it removes 4 bases, while the gene matches leave 1 base of the junction unaccounted for. Including cysteine and phenylalanine, the CDR3 has 16 amino acids. Only the CDR3 DNA is retained, 48 bases long and in frame from the first base. The germline V gene supplies CDR1 SGHRS and CDR2 YFSETQ.